Reported below is one T cell receptor beta chain. Its antigen is not known. This entry comes from a study of cytomegalovirus exposure and HLA in healthy donors. CDR3 length: 15 amino acids. The PCR made use of 60 Vbeta and 13 Jbeta primers. The assay was immunoSEQ multiplex PCR, and TCRdb's table has in-frame clones only and misses some. Of fewer than 200,000 clones listed, around 80% are singletons. It was healthy bone marrow donors who served as donors. The study, taken as a whole, reports: Solely CMV serostatus was available to characterize immune exposure. A later analysis linked a missense variant in DCLRE1C to the trimming of TCR beta V and J genes.

The chain is built from TRBV21-1 and TRBJ2-5; TRBD2, as called in the table, went unchecked against the DNA. TRBV21-1 is flagged as a pseudogene. The TCR originated in a female donor in good health and CMV-seronegative. The specimen was PBMCs. CDR3 loop: CASTPKVAAGETQYF. The DNA of the CDR3 is TGTGCCAGCACCCCCAAGGTGGCAGCCGGGGAGACCCAGTACTTC.